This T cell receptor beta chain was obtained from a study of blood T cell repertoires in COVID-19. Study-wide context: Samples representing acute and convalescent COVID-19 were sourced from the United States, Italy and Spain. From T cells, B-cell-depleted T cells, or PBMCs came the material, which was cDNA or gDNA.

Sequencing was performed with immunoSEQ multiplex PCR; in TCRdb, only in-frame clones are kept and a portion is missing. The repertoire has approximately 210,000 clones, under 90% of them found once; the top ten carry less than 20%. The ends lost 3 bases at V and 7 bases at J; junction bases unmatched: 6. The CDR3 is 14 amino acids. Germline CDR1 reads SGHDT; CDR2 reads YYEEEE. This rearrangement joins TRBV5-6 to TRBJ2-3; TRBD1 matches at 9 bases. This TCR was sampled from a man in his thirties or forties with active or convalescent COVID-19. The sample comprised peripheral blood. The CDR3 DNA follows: TGTGCCAGCAGCTACCTACAGGGGGCGAATACGCAGTATTTT. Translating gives CASSYLQGANTQYF.